These 23 T cell receptor beta chains were all obtained from the same sample, sequenced in a study of T cell changes during pregnancy in multiple sclerosis. Profiling relied on immunoSEQ multiplex PCR, and the TCRdb table lists in-frame clones only, not all of them. The sample consists of tens of thousands of clones, about 92% of them appearing once. Material: peripheral blood, obtained after pregnancy. The source of these receptors is a female donor with multiple sclerosis, enrolled in a pregnancy study.

This sequence joins TRBV6-1 and TRBJ2-2, with unresolved D. This CDR3 region has 13 residues. The V end was cut by 2 bases, the J end by 3 bases, with 4 bases between. Germline V lookup: CDR1 MNHNS, CDR2 SASEGT. The CDR3: CASSESYTGELFF. CDR3 bases: TGTGCCAGCAGTGAATCTTACACCGGGGAGCTGTTTTTT.

This clone was picked up one time. The V gene is TRBV27, the J gene TRBJ2-7; a possible D gene is TRBD1 (5 bases). The length of the CDR3 is 15 residues. Trimming removed 4 bases from V and 8 bases from J, with 21 bases in between. The germline V gene encodes CDR1 MNHEY and CDR2 SMNVEV (reference sequence). The CDR3 region has the DNA TGTGCCAGCAGTTCCCCTCAGCTGACAGACGGAAAGCAGTACTTC. Translating gives CASSSPQLTDGKQYF.

The chain combines TRBV5-1 with TRBJ2-2; 8 bases match TRBD1. J lost 4 bases, V lost 1 base, and 0 bases had no gene match. Germline loops: CDR1 SGHRS, CDR2 YFSETQ. The CDR3 spans 14 residues. The CDR3 nucleotides read TGCGCCAGCAGCTTGACAGGGGGCACCGGGGAGCTGTTTTTT. Residues: CASSLTGGTGELFF.

This clone was observed a handful of times. The chain uses TRBV29-1 and TRBJ1-2; a possible D gene is TRBD1 (5 bases). The CDR3 runs 14 residues. Germline CDR1 and CDR2: SQVTM and ANQGSEA. The V gene lost 6 bases and the J gene lost 0 bases, with 14 bases spanning the gap. In DNA, the CDR3 is TGCAGCGTCCCGGGGGGTGCTACTAACTATGGCTACACCTTC. As protein: CSVPGGATNYGYTF.

The chain recombines TRBV2 with TRBJ2-3; D perhaps matches TRBD2 (6 bases). Trimming took 6 bases from V and 5 from J, leaving 15 bases between them. CDR1 and CDR2 from the germline V gene are SNHLY and FYNNEI. This CDR3 has 14 amino acids. In nucleotides, the CDR3 is TGTGCCAGCAGGTACGGCGGGGCCGAAGATACGCAGTATTTT. Amino acid sequence: CASRYGGAEDTQYF.

A single count supports this clone. This rearrangement joins TRBV6-6 to TRBJ1-5; the D is unclear. Per the germline V gene, CDR1 is MNHNY and CDR2 is SVGAGI (reference sequence). The CDR3 totals 15 residues. Trimming stripped 4 bases from V and 1 base from J, with 11 bases between. The CDR3: CASSSSGKSNQPQHF. The CDR3 DNA is TGTGCCAGCAGTTCCTCCGGGAAGAGCAATCAGCCCCAGCATTTT.

DNA of the CDR3: TGTGCCAGCAGTGAGCTGTCCCTTGCGCGCACAGATACGCAGTATTTT. Protein: CASSELSLARTDTQYF. This chain joins TRBV6-1 and TRBJ2-3; D gene uncertain. This CDR3 is built from 16 residues. Trimming removed 3 bases from V and 1 base from J, with 14 bases in between. Per the germline V gene, CDR1 is MNHNS and CDR2 is SASEGT.

This clone appeared once. The V and J genes are TRBV30 and TRBJ2-7, with 7 nucleotides matching TRBD1. The CDR3 spans 14 residues. The germline V gene has CDR1 GTSNPN and CDR2 SVGIG (reference sequence). J was trimmed by 5 bases and V by 0 bases; bases with no gene match: 7. DNA for the CDR3: TGTGCCTGGAGTGTCATAGGGGGCCTTCACGAGCAGTACTTC. It translates to CAWSVIGGLHEQYF.

The V and J genes are TRBV2 and TRBJ1-5; D unclear. This CDR3 is 13 amino acids long. With 4 bases removed from V and 7 bases from J, the gap between germline ends came to 11 bases. Germline assignment: CDR1 SNHLY and CDR2 FYNNEI. The CDR3 sequence: CASSANEEQPQHF. CDR3 in DNA: TGTGCCAGCAGTGCCAACGAGGAGCAGCCCCAGCATTTT.

The J gene is TRBJ1-1, the V gene TRBV2; no reliable D call. Trimming stripped 7 bases from V and 5 bases from J, with 8 bases between. The germline CDR1 and CDR2 sequences are SNHLY and FYNNEI. This CDR3 contains 11 residues. The CDR3 here is CASTLGTEAFF. The CDR3 DNA sequence: TGTGCCAGCACCCTCGGTACTGAAGCTTTCTTT.

V is TRBV7-9 and J is TRBJ2-4; D gene ambiguous. Germline-derived CDR1 and CDR2 are SEHNR and FQNEAQ (reference sequence). V lost 1 base and J lost 8, with 15 bases in between. The CDR3 sequence is 15 residues long. The CDR3 reads CASSLDRSRVHIQYF. CDR3 sequence (DNA): TGTGCCAGCAGCTTAGATCGCAGCCGGGTTCACATTCAGTACTTC. The whole variable domain, filled in from reference TRBV7-9 and TRBJ2-4, reads DTGVSQNPRHKITKRGQNVTFRCDPISEHNRLYWYRQTLGQGPEFLTYFQNEAQLEKSRLLSDRFSAERPKGSFSTLEIQRTEQGDSAMYLCASSLDRSRVHIQYFGAGTRLSVL.

CDR3 coding DNA: TGTGCCAGCTCACCTATTGCTCGGGACAGTGTCGCGGAGACCCAGTACTTC. Its protein product is CASSPIARDSVAETQYF. The chain is built from TRBV18 and TRBJ2-5; 7 nucleotides line up with TRBD1. The V and J ends lost 3 bases and 5 bases, in that order; junction bases with no gene match: 15. The germline gives CDR1 KGHSH, CDR2 LQKENI. This CDR3 has 17 residues. Together with reference TRBV18 and TRBJ2-5, the CDR3 gives the full variable domain: NAGVMQNPRHLVRRRGQEARLRCSPMKGHSHVYWYRQLPEEGLKFMVYLQKENIIDESGMPKERFSAEFPKEGPSILRIQQVVRGDSAAYFCASSPIARDSVAETQYFGPGTRLLVL.

The V and J genes are TRBV11-3 and TRBJ2-7; TRBD1 matches at 9 bases. The length of the CDR3 is 15 residues. The germline gives CDR1 SGHNT, CDR2 YENEEA. The junction had 8 bases not matched to a gene; V was cut back by 5 bases and J by 3 bases. CDR3 in amino acids: CASSPGQGTNYEQYF. The CDR3 coding sequence is TGTGCCAGCAGCCCCGGACAGGGGACTAACTACGAGCAGTACTTC.

This clone has a single count. The V and J genes are TRBV5-1 and TRBJ1-2; D gene uncertain. The CDR3 has 15 amino acids. The germline V and J ends were trimmed by 0 bases and 0 bases, with 9 bases remaining between them. CDR1 is SGHRS, CDR2 YFSETQ, per germline. The CDR3 sequence is CASSLVRETNYGYTF. The CDR3 nucleotides read TGCGCCAGCAGCTTGGTACGGGAAACTAACTATGGCTACACCTTC.

The chain couples TRBV6-5 to TRBJ2-1; no definite D call. The germline CDR1 and CDR2 sequences are MNHEY and SVGAGI. The V gene lost 0 bases and the J gene lost 9 bases, with 18 bases spanning the gap. The length of the CDR3 is 16 residues. Written as DNA, the CDR3 is TGTGCCAGCAGTTACTCCCACTCAAGTCCAGGAAGTGAGCAGTTCTTC. Its translation: CASSYSHSSPGSEQFF.

The chain combines TRBV6-5 with TRBJ2-2, with TRBD1 matching 11 bases. Germline values: CDR1 MNHEY, CDR2 SVGAGI. CDR3 length: 15 amino acids. V was pared by 8 bases and J by 6 bases, with 8 bases of the junction left unmatched. The CDR3 DNA sequence: TGTGCCAGCGCTCGGGACAGGGGGTCTGCCGGGGAGCTGTTTTTT. This sequence encodes CASARDRGSAGELFF.

The chain couples TRBV6-5 to TRBJ2-7; 11 bases match TRBD2. The CDR3 is made up of 15 amino acids. Germline lookup yields CDR1 MNHEY and CDR2 SVGAGI. V trimming: 6 bases; J trimming: 1 base; junction bases outside the gene matches: 5. CDR3 in DNA: TGTGCCAGCAGGGGGGGGACTAGCGGATCCTACGAGCAGTACTTC. Its translation is CASRGGTSGSYEQYF.

V and J are TRBV27 and TRBJ2-3; TRBD1 is a possible D gene (6 bases). Trimming stripped 4 bases from V and 7 bases from J, with 18 bases between. Per the germline V gene, CDR1 is MNHEY and CDR2 is SMNVEV (reference sequence). The CDR3 is 15 amino acids. The DNA for the CDR3 is TGTGCCAGCAGTTCACCCGGACAGTCCCGAAATACGCAGTATTTT. Translated: CASSSPGQSRNTQYF.

This clone appeared a single time. The chain uses TRBV28 and TRBJ2-7, with 9 bases lining up with TRBD1. The V and J ends lost 5 bases and 4 bases, in that order; junction bases with no gene match: 9. The germline gives CDR1 MDHEN, CDR2 SYDVKM. The CDR3 spans 15 residues. CDR3 bases: TGTGCCAGCAGTAAAACAGGGGGCGCATTATACGAGCAGTACTTC. This sequence encodes CASSKTGGALYEQYF.

This chain connects TRBV7-7 to TRBJ2-2; 9 bases are shared with TRBD2. Germline assignment: CDR1 SSHAT and CDR2 FNYEAQ (reference sequence). This CDR3 is built from 16 residues. V gave up 7 bases and J gave up 7 bases; unmatched junction bases: 13. The CDR3 sequence: CASTPGSSGSHGELFF. The CDR3, as DNA: TGTGCCAGCACCCCGGGGAGTAGCGGGAGCCACGGGGAGCTGTTTTTT.

The gene calls are TRBV6-5 and TRBJ1-5; a weak D match, TRBD1 (6 bases). Germline loops: CDR1 MNHEY, CDR2 SVGAGI. The CDR3 has 16 amino acids. V lost 4 bases, J lost 1 base, and 14 bases lay in between. CDR3 DNA: TGTGCCAGCAGTTCACAGGGAGGGGAAAGCAATCAGCCCCAGCATTTT. Translated, it gives CASSSQGGESNQPQHF.

V and J are TRBV10-3 and TRBJ1-1; D is possibly TRBD1 (6 bases). Germline V gene sequence: CDR1 ENHRY, CDR2 SYGVKD. The CDR3 consists of 12 residues. The CDR3 protein is CASNRDKTRAFF. The CDR3, as DNA: TGTGCAAGTAACCGGGACAAAACTCGAGCTTTCTTT.

The V and J genes are TRBV30 and TRBJ1-4; no clear D. Trimming cost V 3 bases and J 8 bases, with 13 bases left between them. Germline CDR1 GTSNPN, CDR2 SVGIG (reference sequence). The CDR3 totals 13 residues. CDR3 DNA: TGTGCCTGGAGCCAGGCCCTGTCAGAAAAACTGTTTTTT. Translated: CAWSQALSEKLFF.